Here is one TCR beta chain with its context. Its antigen remains unknown. The repertoire was sequenced with immunoSEQ multiplex PCR; TCRdb's copy has only in-frame clones and lacks some. Of over 10,000 clones listed, 70% to 80% are singletons. The CDR3 runs to 20 residues. Losses at the gene ends were 0 bases for V and 2 bases for J; bases not matched to a gene: 14. Germline V gene lookup returns CDR1 SGHDN and CDR2 FVKESK. The sample originates from a study of T cell clonotyping in hematopoietic cell transplantation. Study-wide points: At the given depth, recipient repertoires were over 95% de novo clonotypes. Cells were unsorted, so CD4 and CD8 contributions were not separated. After transplant, recipient diversity fell while pathologically expanded clonotypes grew through day 180.

Blood collection times were about day -28 and days 30, 100, 180 posttransplant. This rearrangement joins TRBV14 to TRBJ2-1; 9 positions agree with TRBD1. This receptor was taken from a male patient aged 55 to 70 who had an allogeneic stem cell transplant from an unrelated donor, so the T cells may come from the graft donor. Some clones in this sample may be carry-over from other donors' samples. Sequenced here: peripheral blood mononuclear cells, sampled 180 days after allogeneic stem cell transplant. CDR3: CASSQDSQDRGFFAYNEQFF. The CDR3 coding sequence is TGTGCCAGCAGCCAAGATAGTCAGGACAGGGGTTTCTTTGCCTACAATGAGCAGTTCTTC.